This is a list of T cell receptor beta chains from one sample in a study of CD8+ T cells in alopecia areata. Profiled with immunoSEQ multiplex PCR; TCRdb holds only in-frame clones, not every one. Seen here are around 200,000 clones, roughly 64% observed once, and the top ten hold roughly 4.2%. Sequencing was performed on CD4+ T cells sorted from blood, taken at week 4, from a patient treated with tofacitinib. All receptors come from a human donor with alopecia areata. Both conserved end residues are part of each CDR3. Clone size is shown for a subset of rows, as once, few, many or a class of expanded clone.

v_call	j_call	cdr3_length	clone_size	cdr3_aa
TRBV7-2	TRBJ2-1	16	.	CASGELAGAQYNEQFF
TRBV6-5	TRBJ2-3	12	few	CASSYSKDTQYF
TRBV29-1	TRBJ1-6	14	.	CSVRTGTNNSPLHF
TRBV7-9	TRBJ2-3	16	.	CASSQSSGGSTDTQYF
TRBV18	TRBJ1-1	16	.	CASSPQGGGRYTEAFF
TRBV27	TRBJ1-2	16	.	CASRILHRVENYGYTF
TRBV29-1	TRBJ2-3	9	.	CSVGDTQYF
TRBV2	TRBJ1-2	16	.	CASIPRGTGESWGYTF
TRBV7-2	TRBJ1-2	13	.	CASSDYTKAGYTF
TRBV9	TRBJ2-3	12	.	CASSVAGNTQYF
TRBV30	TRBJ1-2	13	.	CAWEGGRLVSYTF
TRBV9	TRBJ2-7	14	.	CASSVGGAAYEQYF
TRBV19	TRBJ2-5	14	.	CASSTGPAGETQYF
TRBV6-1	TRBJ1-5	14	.	CASTTGEGNQPQHF
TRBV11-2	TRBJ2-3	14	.	CASSLGTSTDTQYF
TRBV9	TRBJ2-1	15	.	CASSVGTGSYNEQFF
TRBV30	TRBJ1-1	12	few	CAWSSVNTEAFF
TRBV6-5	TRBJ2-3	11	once	CASSSSDTQYF
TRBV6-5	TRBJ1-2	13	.	CASSFDGTYGYTF
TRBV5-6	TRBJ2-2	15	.	CASSWGQFNTGELFF
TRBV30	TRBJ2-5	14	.	CAWSVSGAGETQYF
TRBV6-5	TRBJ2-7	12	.	CASSPDTYEQYF
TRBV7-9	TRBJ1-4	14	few	CASSRTGGNEKLFF
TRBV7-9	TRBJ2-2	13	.	CASSLVYTGELFF
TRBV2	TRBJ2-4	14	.	CASSEGRAKNIQYF
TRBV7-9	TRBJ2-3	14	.	CASSQWESDDTQYF
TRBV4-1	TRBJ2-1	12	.	CASSQEVGGQFF
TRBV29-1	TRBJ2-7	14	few	CSAPKLTVSYEQYF
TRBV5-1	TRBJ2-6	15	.	CASSFPGAGANVLTF
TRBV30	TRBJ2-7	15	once	CAWRPSGTGNYEQYF
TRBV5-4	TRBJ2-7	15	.	CASSPGLALTDEQYF
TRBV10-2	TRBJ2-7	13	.	CASSGLRESEQYF
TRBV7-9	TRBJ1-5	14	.	CASSLVSENQPQHF
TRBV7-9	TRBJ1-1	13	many	CASSLDPNTEAFF
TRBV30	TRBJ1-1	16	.	CAWSVLQTGGRTEAFF